The 11 T cell receptor beta chains below were found in one sample sequenced in a study of shared clonotypes between healthy human individuals. Generated by immunoSEQ multiplex PCR, the TCRdb table keeps only in-frame clones and is missing some. Among about 2 million clones listed, 85% to 95% were seen once. Positive CCR7 selection of CD45RO-negative cells yielded the naive CD8 cells, and terminally differentiated effector memory CD45RA+ cells were excluded. The sample was naive CD8+ T cells sorted from blood. The source of these receptors is a man younger than 35 in good health.

The chain links TRBV5-1 to TRBJ2-7; 7 bases are shared with TRBD2. Germline lookup yields CDR1 SGHRS and CDR2 YFSETQ. CDR3 size: 15 residues. Trimming removed 4 bases from V and 6 bases from J; junction bases left unmatched: 13. For the CDR3, the DNA is TGCGCCAGCAGCGAATATGGACTAGAGAGCTCCGAGCAGTACTTC. Residues: CASSEYGLESSEQYF.

The chain joins TRBV10-3 to TRBJ2-7; a weak D match, TRBD1 (6 bases). V lost 6 bases to trimming and J lost 0 bases, with 9 bases between them. From germline, CDR1 is ENHRY and CDR2 SYGVKD. This CDR3 spans 13 amino acids. This chain's CDR3 is CAISPQGSYEQYF. The DNA for the CDR3 is TGTGCCATCAGCCCACAGGGCTCCTACGAGCAGTACTTC.

This sequence joins TRBV9 and TRBJ1-1; D might be TRBD1 (6 bases). V lost 0 bases to trimming and J lost 4 bases, with 10 bases between them. The CDR3 extends over 14 amino acids. The germline V gene has CDR1 SGDLS and CDR2 YYNGEE. In nucleotides, the CDR3 is TGTGCCAGCAGCGTAGAGTCAGGGGCCACTGAAGCTTTCTTT. It yields the protein CASSVESGATEAFF.

The chain links TRBV10-1 to TRBJ1-1, with D possibly being TRBD1 (6 bases). V was cut by 2 bases and J by 1 base, with 20 bases left in between. Germline values: CDR1 WNHNN, CDR2 SYGVQD (reference sequence). There are 18 residues in the CDR3. The DNA for the CDR3 is TGCGCCAGCAGTGAGCCGCAGGAACGGGGGGGCCAGAACACTGAAGCTTTCTTT. It codes for CASSEPQERGGQNTEAFF.

The chain combines TRBV15 with TRBJ2-7; TRBD2 agrees at 8 bases. The CDR3 consists of 13 residues. The germline CDR1 and CDR2 sequences are LNHNV and YYDKDF (reference sequence). The V segment lost 6 bases and the J segment 2 bases; nucleotides outside the gene matches: 3. The CDR3 DNA reads TGTGCCACCAGTTTCGGGGGGGCCTACGAGCAGTACTTC. It codes for CATSFGGAYEQYF.

This clone came up a few times. The J gene is TRBJ2-2, the V gene TRBV10-1; D gene ambiguous. The CDR3 runs to 14 residues. CDR1 is WNHNN and CDR2 is SYGVQD in the germline V gene (reference sequence). V lost 2 bases and J 1 base, leaving 5 bases between the germline ends. The CDR3 DNA follows: TGCGCCAGCAGTGAGGGTAGGAACACCGGGGAGCTGTTTTTT. The encoded protein is CASSEGRNTGELFF.

As regards this clone: In the same sample, other DNA sequences code for this CDR3. J is TRBJ2-2 and V is TRBV9; D remains unclear. Trimming removed 0 bases at V and 8 bases at J, with 8 bases between. The CDR3 is 13 residues long. Germline loops: CDR1 SGDLS, CDR2 YYNGEE. This chain's CDR3 is CASSVDSTGELFF. CDR3 DNA sequence: TGTGCCAGCAGCGTAGACTCGACAGGGGAGCTGTTTTTT.

The chain couples TRBV10-2 to TRBJ2-3; 9 bases are shared with TRBD2. V dropped 2 bases and J dropped 5; count of bases not matched to a gene: 8. Per germline, CDR1 WSHSY and CDR2 SAAADI. The CDR3 sequence is 16 residues long. The CDR3 DNA is TGCGCCAGCAGTGAGACCAGCGGGAGGCTTGAAGATACGCAGTATTTT. Amino acids: CASSETSGRLEDTQYF.

The genes are TRBV9 and TRBJ2-2, with 10 nucleotides matching TRBD1. The CDR3 is 18 amino acids. CDR1 and CDR2 (germline): SGDLS, YYNGEE. Trimming removed 4 bases from V and 5 bases from J; junction bases left unmatched: 14. CDR3 loop: CASSPPTGQGVETGELFF. CDR3 nucleotides: TGTGCCAGCAGCCCACCGACCGGACAGGGGGTCGAGACCGGGGAGCTGTTTTTT.

This chain connects TRBV12-5 to TRBJ1-5, with D possibly matching TRBD1 (5 bases). V was shortened by 5 bases and J by 0 bases, with 14 bases between the two germline ends. The CDR3 spans 16 residues. Germline values: CDR1 LGHNT, CDR2 FRNRAP. Here the CDR3 reads CASGRGAAYSNQPQHF. CDR3 nucleotides: TGTGCTAGTGGTCGCGGGGCAGCCTATAGCAATCAGCCCCAGCATTTT.

This clone was recorded only once. This chain uses TRBV13 with TRBJ2-5; D ambiguous. V was trimmed by 6 bases and J by 5 bases, leaving 13 bases between them. Germline V gene data show CDR1 as PRHDT and CDR2 as FYEKMQ (reference sequence). This CDR3 is 13 amino acids long. CDR3 residues: CASRFRVRETQYF. In nucleotides, the CDR3 is TGTGCCAGCAGGTTTAGAGTACGTGAGACCCAGTACTTC. The variable domain in full, completed from reference TRBV13 and TRBJ2-5, reads AAGVIQSPRHLIKEKRETATLKCYPIPRHDTVYWYQQGPGQDPQFLISFYEKMQSDKGSIPDRFSAQQFSDYHSELNMSSLELGDSALYFCASRFRVRETQYFGPGTRLLVL.